The next 17 T cell receptor beta chains were all read from a single sample in a study of technical replicates of blood from a few donors. The data were produced by immunoSEQ multiplex PCR, yet TCRdb's version contains in-frame clones alone and is incomplete. The sample includes approximately 88,000 clones, around 94% seen only once; the top ten take approximately 0.25%. Sequencing was carried out using T cells isolated from PBMCs. The source of these receptors is a human donor in good health.

CDR3 nucleotides: TGTGCAAGTCGCACCACAGACCCCGACAGGGGGCCCCCCACAGATACGCAGTATTTT. It is translated as CASRTTDPDRGPPTDTQYF. The chain employs TRBV12-2 and TRBJ2-3; the listed D gene, TRBD1, was not tested against the DNA. TRBV12-2 is reported as a pseudogene. This CDR3 region has 19 residues.

The chain links TRBV28 to TRBJ1-4; TRBD1 is a possible D gene (5 bases). CDR3 length: 15 residues. V was shortened by 1 base and J by 8 bases, with 14 bases between the two germline ends. CDR1 and CDR2 from the germline V gene are MDHEN and SYDVKM. This chain's CDR3 is CASSLFGQGREKLFF. CDR3 nucleotide sequence: TGTGCCAGCAGTTTATTTGGGCAGGGTCGCGAAAAACTGTTTTTT.

V is TRBV2 and J is TRBJ2-2, with 10 bases fitting TRBD2. Germline CDR1 and CDR2: SNHLY and FYNNEI. The CDR3 covers 16 residues. Unmatched junction bases numbered 4, after V lost 5 bases and J lost 1 base. CDR3 in DNA: TGTGCCAGCAGTACCCGGACTAGCGGGAACACCGGGGAGCTGTTTTTT. The encoded protein is CASSTRTSGNTGELFF. The complete variable domain, with remaining parts taken from reference TRBV2 and TRBJ2-2, reads EPEVTQTPSHQVTQMGQEVILRCVPISNHLYFYWYRQILGQKVEFLVSFYNNEISEKSEIFDDQFSVERPDGSNFTLKIRSTKLEDSAMYFCASSTRTSGNTGELFFGEGSRLTVL.

The gene calls are TRBV7-8 and TRBJ2-1; 8 bases map to TRBD2. This CDR3 comprises 14 residues. Per the germline V gene, CDR1 is SGHVS and CDR2 is FQNEAQ. V lost 5 bases to trimming and J lost 6 bases; unmatched junction nucleotides: 6. The CDR3, as DNA: TGTGCCAGCAGCCTTACGAGCGGGAGCAATGAGCAGTTCTTC. It encodes CASSLTSGSNEQFF.

The chain combines TRBV18 with TRBJ2-1, with TRBD2 matching over 12 bases. CDR3 length: 16 residues. The junction had 11 bases not matched to a gene; V was cut back by 6 bases and J by 8 bases. Germline values: CDR1 KGHSH, CDR2 LQKENI. The CDR3 DNA is TGTGCCAGCTCTGATGGACTAGCGGGACCTGGCGATGAGCAGTTCTTC. Amino acid sequence: CASSDGLAGPGDEQFF. Full variable domain (rest looked up from reference TRBV18 and TRBJ2-1): NAGVMQNPRHLVRRRGQEARLRCSPMKGHSHVYWYRQLPEEGLKFMVYLQKENIIDESGMPKERFSAEFPKEGPSILRIQQVVRGDSAAYFCASSDGLAGPGDEQFFGPGTRLTVL.

This clone showed up just a few times. CDR3 loop: CASSLGVLNTEAFF. The CDR3 region has the DNA TGTGCCAGCAGCTTAGGTGTATTGAACACTGAAGCTTTCTTT. The rearrangement uses TRBV7-9 and TRBJ1-1; D is unresolved. This CDR3 is 14 amino acids long. Germline V gene lookup returns CDR1 SEHNR and CDR2 FQNEAQ (reference sequence). Trimming cost V 1 base and J 0 bases, with 6 bases left between them.

This clone was observed a handful of times. This sequence joins TRBV19 and TRBJ1-1; D call uncertain. The germline V gene has CDR1 LNHDA and CDR2 SQIVND (reference sequence). V lost 6 bases and J 2 bases, leaving 13 bases between the germline ends. CDR3 size: 14 residues. The DNA of the CDR3 is TGTGCCAGTAGCCCGGTGGTTTCAAACACTGAAGCTTTCTTT. Amino acids: CASSPVVSNTEAFF. Full variable domain (rest looked up from reference TRBV19 and TRBJ1-1): DGGITQSPKYLFRKEGQNVTLSCEQNLNHDAMYWYRQDPGQGLRLIYYSQIVNDFQKGDIAEGYSVSREKKESFPLTVTSAQKNPTAFYLCASSPVVSNTEAFFGQGTRLTVV.

This rearrangement joins TRBV9 to TRBJ2-3; TRBD2 matches 13 bases. V trimming: 3 bases; J trimming: 1 base; junction bases outside the gene matches: 17. CDR1 and CDR2 (germline): SGDLS, YYNGEE. This CDR3 contains 21 residues. The CDR3: CASSEPSSTSGRALGTDTQYF. The DNA of the CDR3 is TGTGCCAGCAGCGAGCCCTCATCAACTAGCGGGAGGGCCTTAGGCACAGATACGCAGTATTTT.

The V call is TRBV10-2, the J call TRBJ2-7; D is perhaps TRBD2 (5 bases). This CDR3 region has 13 residues. V lost 5 bases, J lost 3 bases, and 11 bases lay in between. From germline, CDR1 is WSHSY and CDR2 SAAADI. The CDR3 protein is CASSHNRDYEQYF. DNA of the CDR3: TGCGCCAGCAGTCATAACCGGGACTACGAGCAGTACTTC.

The genes are TRBV19 and TRBJ1-6; D is unresolved. The germline V and J ends were trimmed by 2 bases and 10 bases, with 18 bases remaining between them. The CDR3 spans 16 residues. Germline CDR1 reads LNHDA; CDR2 reads SQIVND (reference sequence). CDR3 amino acids: CASSISGEGSTSPLHF. The DNA of the CDR3 is TGTGCCAGTAGTATATCTGGTGAGGGTAGTACATCACCCCTCCACTTT.

V and J are TRBV25-1 and TRBJ2-1; D remains unclear. V dropped 4 bases and J dropped 7 bases, with 14 bases sitting between them. In germline, CDR1 is MGHDK, CDR2 SYGVNS. The CDR3 is made up of 14 amino acids. The CDR3 protein is CASSANPLGNEQFF. In DNA form, the CDR3 reads TGTGCCAGCAGTGCCAACCCTCTAGGTAATGAGCAGTTCTTC.

V and J are TRBV6-5 and TRBJ1-1, with 8 bases lining up with TRBD1. Trimming at V came to 11 bases and at J to 3 bases, leaving 14 bases not matched to a gene. Germline CDR1 and CDR2: MNHEY and SVGAGI. This CDR3 contains 15 residues. Here the CDR3 DNA reads TGTGCCTGCGGGGTCACAGGGGGTTGGGACACTGAAGCTTTCTTT. Its protein is CACGVTGGWDTEAFF.

The CDR3 region is CASSPEAGVDYGYTF. CDR3 in DNA: TGTGCCAGCAGCCCCGAGGCGGGGGTAGACTATGGCTACACCTTC. This chain joins TRBV11-2 and TRBJ1-2; a weak D match, TRBD1 (5 bases). The CDR3 contains 15 residues. Trimming removed 5 bases at V and 3 bases at J, with 16 bases between. The germline V gene encodes CDR1 SGHAT and CDR2 FQNNGV.

The CDR3 nucleotides are TGTGCCAGTAAGCCGGCCGGGACAGGGGACCACGAGCAGTACTTC. Encoded protein: CASKPAGTGDHEQYF. The chain combines TRBV19 with TRBJ2-7; 10 bases are shared with TRBD1. The CDR3 consists of 15 residues. V shed 7 bases and J 5 bases; nucleotides not matched to a gene: 11. From germline, CDR1 is LNHDA and CDR2 SQIVND (reference sequence).

The chain couples TRBV27 to TRBJ2-1, with 12 bases aligning to TRBD2. The CDR3 is 17 amino acids. The V segment lost 0 bases and the J segment 4 bases; nucleotides outside the gene matches: 4. Germline CDR1 MNHEY, CDR2 SMNVEV (reference sequence). CDR3 residues: CASSLSPSGGAYNEQFF. The CDR3 DNA reads as TGTGCCAGCAGTTTATCCCCTAGCGGGGGGGCATACAATGAGCAGTTCTTC.

The chain links TRBV10-3 to TRBJ1-2; D may be TRBD1 (6 bases). V was shortened by 11 bases and J by 6 bases, with 19 bases between the two germline ends. Per germline, CDR1 ENHRY and CDR2 SYGVKD. This CDR3 is 13 amino acids long. As DNA, the CDR3 is TGTGCCTATAACGACGGGACACCTCATGGCTACACCTTC. This codes for CAYNDGTPHGYTF.

The chain links TRBV2 to TRBJ2-3; 7 nucleotides line up with TRBD1. V trimming: 9 bases; J trimming: 4 bases; junction bases outside the gene matches: 1. CDR3 length: 11 amino acids. CDR1 and CDR2 (germline): SNHLY, FYNNEI. This CDR3 is CARGGSDTQYF. In nucleotides, the CDR3 is TGTGCCAGAGGGGGCTCAGATACGCAGTATTTT.